This TCR beta chain was retrieved from a study of T-cell memory formation after mild COVID-19. This CDR3 comprises 12 residues. The germline V gene has CDR1 LNHDA and CDR2 SQIVND (reference sequence). V gave up 8 bases and J gave up 8 bases; unmatched junction bases: 6. TCRdb processed the 5' RACE reads anew with MiXCR; each CDR3 protein has one entry. The table shows approximately 580,000 distinct CDR3 sequences, with roughly 21% occurring only once. Input material: PBMCs or a T cell subset sorted from them (not recorded which). The chain has TRBV19 and TRBJ1-1; 9 positions agree with TRBD1. This TCR came from an adult woman who had mild COVID-19 (a few samples of this study predate the infection). Cell type and time point are not known. The DNA of the CDR3 is TGTGCCAGTGTGGGACAGGGCGAAGAAGCTTTCTTT. This encodes CASVGQGEEAFF.